Listed here is a single T cell receptor beta chain. Its antigen remains unknown. The same CDR3 can be traced to other DNA sequences in this sample. These data come from a study of shared clonotypes between healthy human individuals. Points from the study as a whole: Naive CD4 clonotypes were shared across a few donors at about 5%.

CDR3 length: 13 amino acids. Between the trimmed V and J ends, which lost 6 bases and 0 bases, there was a span of 6 bases. CDR1 and CDR2 (germline): ENHRY, SYGVKD. Generated by immunoSEQ multiplex PCR, the TCRdb table keeps only in-frame clones and is missing some. Found here are a few hundred thousand clones, about 96% of them singletons; the top ten hold 0.32%. Sequenced input: memory CD8+ T cells sorted from blood. Subset of the sample: CD45RO+ cells pooled with CCR7-negative TemRA cells. J is TRBJ1-3 and V is TRBV10-3; D possibly corresponds to TRBD1 (5 bases). The sequence was obtained from a man aged 30-40 years in good health. CDR3 in amino acids: CAISDSSGNTIYF. The CDR3 DNA is TGTGCCATCAGCGACAGCTCTGGAAACACCATATATTTT.